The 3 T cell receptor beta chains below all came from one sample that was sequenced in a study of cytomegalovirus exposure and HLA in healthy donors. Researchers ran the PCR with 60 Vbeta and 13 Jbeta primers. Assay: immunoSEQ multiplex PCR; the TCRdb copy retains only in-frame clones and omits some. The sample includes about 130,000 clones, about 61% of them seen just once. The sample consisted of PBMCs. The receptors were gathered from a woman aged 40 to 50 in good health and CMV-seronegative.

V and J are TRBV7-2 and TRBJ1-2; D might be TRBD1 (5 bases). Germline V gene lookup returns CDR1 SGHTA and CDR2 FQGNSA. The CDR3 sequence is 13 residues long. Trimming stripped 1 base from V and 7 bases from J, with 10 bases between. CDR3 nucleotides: TGTGCCAGCAGCTTAGGGGGGGGATCTGGCTACACCTTC. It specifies CASSLGGGSGYTF.

The CDR3 nucleotides are TGTGCCAGCAGCGGGGCCCTTCGACCCCATGGCTACACCTTC. This gives the protein CASSGALRPHGYTF. This chain connects TRBV7-9 to TRBJ1-2, with D possibly being TRBD1 (5 bases). The CDR3 runs to 14 residues. CDR1 is SEHNR, CDR2 FQNEAQ, per germline (reference sequence). The germline V and J ends were trimmed by 5 bases and 6 bases, with 16 bases remaining between them.

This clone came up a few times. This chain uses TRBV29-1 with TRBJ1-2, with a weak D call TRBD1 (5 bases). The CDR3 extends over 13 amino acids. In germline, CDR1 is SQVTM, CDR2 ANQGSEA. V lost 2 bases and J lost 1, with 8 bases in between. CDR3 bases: TGCAGCGTTGAATACAGGCTTAACTATGGCTACACCTTC. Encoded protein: CSVEYRLNYGYTF. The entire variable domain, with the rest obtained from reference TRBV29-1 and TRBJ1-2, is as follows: SAVISQKPSRDICQRGTSLTIQCQVDSQVTMMFWYRQQPGQSLTLIATANQGSEATYESGFVIDKFPISRPNLTFSTLTVSNMSPEDSSIYLCSVEYRLNYGYTFGSGTRLTVV.